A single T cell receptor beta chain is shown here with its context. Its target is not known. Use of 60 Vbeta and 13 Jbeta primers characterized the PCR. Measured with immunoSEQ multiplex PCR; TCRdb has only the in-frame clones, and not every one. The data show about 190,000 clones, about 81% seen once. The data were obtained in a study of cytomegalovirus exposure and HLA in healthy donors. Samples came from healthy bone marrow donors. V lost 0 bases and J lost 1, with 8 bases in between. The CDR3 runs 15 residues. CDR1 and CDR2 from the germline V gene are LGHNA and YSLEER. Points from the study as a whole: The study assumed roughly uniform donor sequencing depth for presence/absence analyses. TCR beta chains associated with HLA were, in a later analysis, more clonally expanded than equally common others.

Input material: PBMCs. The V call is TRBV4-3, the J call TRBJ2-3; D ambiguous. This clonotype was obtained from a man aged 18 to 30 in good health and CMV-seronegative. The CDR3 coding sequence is TGCGCCAGCAGCCAAGATCTAATAGGCACAGATACGCAGTATTTT. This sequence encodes CASSQDLIGTDTQYF.